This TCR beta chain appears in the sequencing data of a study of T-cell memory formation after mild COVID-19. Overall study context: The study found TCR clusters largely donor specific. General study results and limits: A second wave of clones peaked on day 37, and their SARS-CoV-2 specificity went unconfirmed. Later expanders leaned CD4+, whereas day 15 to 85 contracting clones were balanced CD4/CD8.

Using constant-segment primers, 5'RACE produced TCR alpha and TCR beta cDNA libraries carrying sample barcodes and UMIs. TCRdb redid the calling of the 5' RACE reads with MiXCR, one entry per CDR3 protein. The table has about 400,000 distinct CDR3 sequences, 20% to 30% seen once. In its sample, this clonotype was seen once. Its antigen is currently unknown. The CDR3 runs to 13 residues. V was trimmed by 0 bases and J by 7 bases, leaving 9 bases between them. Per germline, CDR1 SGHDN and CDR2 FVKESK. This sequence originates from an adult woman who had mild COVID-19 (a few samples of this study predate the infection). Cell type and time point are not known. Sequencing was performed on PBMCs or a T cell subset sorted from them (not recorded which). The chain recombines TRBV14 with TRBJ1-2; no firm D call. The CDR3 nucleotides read TGTGCCAGCAGCCAAGATTTCGCGGGTGGCTACACCTTC. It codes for CASSQDFAGGYTF.